This TCR beta chain was recovered during a study of blood T cell repertoires in COVID-19. Study details: Samples came from the United States, Italy and Spain, spanning acute and convalescent COVID-19. PBMCs, B-cell-depleted T cells, or T cells were the source of the cDNA or gDNA that made up the material.

Germline lookup yields CDR1 SGDLS and CDR2 YYNGEE. The CDR3 is made up of 17 amino acids. V shed 3 bases and J 5 bases; nucleotides not matched to a gene: 11. Original analysis: Reference gene primer amplification gave nucleated cell count estimates. Data came from immunoSEQ multiplex PCR; TCRdb stores just in-frame clones and leaves some out. The V and J calls and clone size are taken from that table; D and trimming were inferred from the DNA. The sample includes under 130,000 clones, about 76% of them seen just once. The chain joins TRBV9 to TRBJ1-4; TRBD1 matches at 9 bases. This TCR derives from a woman in her sixties or seventies with acute or convalescent COVID-19. The sample comprised peripheral blood. As DNA, the CDR3 is TGTGCCAGCAGCGCTAAGACGCCGGGACAGGGCAATGAAAAACTGTTTTTT. Translation: CASSAKTPGQGNEKLFF.